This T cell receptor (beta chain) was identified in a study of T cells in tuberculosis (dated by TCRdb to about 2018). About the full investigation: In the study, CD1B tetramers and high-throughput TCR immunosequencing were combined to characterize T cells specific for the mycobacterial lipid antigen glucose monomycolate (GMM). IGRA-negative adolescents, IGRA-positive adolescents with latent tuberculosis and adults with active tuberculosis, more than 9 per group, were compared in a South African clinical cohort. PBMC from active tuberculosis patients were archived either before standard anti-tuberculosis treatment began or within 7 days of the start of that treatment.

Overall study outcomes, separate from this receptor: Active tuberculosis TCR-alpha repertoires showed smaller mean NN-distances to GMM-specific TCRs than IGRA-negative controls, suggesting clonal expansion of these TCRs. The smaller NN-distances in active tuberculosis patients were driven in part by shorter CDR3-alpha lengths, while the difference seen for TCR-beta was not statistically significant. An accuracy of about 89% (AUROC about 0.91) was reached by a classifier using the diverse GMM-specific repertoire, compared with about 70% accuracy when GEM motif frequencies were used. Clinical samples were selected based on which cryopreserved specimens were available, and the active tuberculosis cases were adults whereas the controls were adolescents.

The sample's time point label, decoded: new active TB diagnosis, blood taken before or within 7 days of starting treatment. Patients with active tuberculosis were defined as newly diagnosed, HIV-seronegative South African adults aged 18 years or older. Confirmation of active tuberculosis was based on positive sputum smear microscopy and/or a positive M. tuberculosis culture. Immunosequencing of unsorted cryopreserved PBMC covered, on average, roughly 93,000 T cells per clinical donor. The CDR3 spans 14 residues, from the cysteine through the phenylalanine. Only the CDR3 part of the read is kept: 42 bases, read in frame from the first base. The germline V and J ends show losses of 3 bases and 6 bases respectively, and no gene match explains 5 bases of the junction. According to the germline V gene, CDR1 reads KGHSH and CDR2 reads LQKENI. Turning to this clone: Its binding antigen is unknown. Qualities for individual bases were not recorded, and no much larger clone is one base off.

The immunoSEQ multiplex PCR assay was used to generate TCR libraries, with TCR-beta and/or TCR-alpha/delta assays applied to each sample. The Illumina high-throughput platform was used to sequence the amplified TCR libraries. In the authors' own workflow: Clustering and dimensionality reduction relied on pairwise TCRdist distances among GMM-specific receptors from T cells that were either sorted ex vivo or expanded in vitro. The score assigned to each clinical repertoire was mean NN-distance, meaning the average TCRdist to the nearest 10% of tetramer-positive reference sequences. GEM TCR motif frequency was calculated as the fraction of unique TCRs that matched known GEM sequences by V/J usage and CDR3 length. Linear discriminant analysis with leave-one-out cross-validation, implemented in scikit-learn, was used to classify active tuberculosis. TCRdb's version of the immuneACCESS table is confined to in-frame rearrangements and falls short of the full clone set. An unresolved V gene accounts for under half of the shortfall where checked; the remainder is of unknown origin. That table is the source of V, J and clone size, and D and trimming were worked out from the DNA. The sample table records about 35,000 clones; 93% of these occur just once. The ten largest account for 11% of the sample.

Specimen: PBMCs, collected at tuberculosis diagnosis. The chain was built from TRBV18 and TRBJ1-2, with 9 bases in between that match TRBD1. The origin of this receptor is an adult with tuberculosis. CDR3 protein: CASSPGTGSDGYTF. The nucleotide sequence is TGTGCCAGCTCACCCGGGACAGGGTCCGATGGCTACACCTTC.